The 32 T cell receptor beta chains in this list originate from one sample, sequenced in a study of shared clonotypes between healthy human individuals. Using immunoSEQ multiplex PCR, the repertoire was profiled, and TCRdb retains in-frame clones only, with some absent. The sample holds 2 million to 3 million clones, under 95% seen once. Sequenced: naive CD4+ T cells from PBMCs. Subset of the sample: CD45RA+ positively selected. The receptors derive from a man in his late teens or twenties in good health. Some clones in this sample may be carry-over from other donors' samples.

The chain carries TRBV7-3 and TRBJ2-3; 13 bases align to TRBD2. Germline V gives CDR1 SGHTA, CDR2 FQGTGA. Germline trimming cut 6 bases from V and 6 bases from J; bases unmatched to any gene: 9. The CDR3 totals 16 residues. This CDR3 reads CASSHRLAGGPDTQYF. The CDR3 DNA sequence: TGTGCCAGCAGTCATAGACTAGCGGGAGGTCCTGATACGCAGTATTTT. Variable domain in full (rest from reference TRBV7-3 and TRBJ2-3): GAGVSQTPSNKVTEKGKYVELRCDPISGHTALYWYRQSLGQGPEFLIYFQGTGAADDSGLPNDRFFAVRPEGSVSTLKIQRTERGDSAVYLCASSHRLAGGPDTQYFGPGTRLTVL.

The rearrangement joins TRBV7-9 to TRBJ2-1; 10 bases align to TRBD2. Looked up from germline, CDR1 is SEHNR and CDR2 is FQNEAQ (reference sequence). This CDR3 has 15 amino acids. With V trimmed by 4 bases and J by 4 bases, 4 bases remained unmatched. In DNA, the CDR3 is TGTGCCAGCAGCTCCGATAGCGGGGGGTACAATGAGCAGTTCTTC. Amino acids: CASSSDSGGYNEQFF.

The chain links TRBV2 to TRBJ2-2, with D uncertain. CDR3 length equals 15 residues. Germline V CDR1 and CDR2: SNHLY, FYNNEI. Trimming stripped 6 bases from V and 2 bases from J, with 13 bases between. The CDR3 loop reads CASSGRSLNTGELFF. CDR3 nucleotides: TGTGCCAGCAGCGGCAGGAGTCTAAACACCGGGGAGCTGTTTTTT.

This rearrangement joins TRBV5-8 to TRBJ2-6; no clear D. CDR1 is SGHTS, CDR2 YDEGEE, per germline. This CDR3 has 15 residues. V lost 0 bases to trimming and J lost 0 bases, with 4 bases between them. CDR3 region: CASSLALSGANVLTF. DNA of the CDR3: TGTGCCAGCAGCTTGGCCCTCTCTGGGGCCAACGTCCTGACTTTC.

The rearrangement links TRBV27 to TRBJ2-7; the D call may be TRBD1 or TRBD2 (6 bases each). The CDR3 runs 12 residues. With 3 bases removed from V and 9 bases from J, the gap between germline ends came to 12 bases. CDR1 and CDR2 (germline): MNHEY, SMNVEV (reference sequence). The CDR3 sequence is CASSLEGVGQYF. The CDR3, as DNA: TGTGCCAGCAGTTTGGAGGGGGTGGGGCAGTACTTC.

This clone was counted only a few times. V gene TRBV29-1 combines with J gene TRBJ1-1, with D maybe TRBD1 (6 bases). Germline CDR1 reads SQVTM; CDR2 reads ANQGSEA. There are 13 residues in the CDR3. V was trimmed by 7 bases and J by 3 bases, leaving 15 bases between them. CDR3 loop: CSGYRVRHTEAFF. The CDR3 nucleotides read TGCAGCGGGTACAGGGTCCGCCACACTGAAGCTTTCTTT.

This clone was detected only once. This chain's CDR3 is CASSYSLSGARHEQYF. The CDR3 DNA reads as TGTGCCAGCAGTTACTCGTTGTCAGGGGCACGGCACGAGCAGTACTTC. This chain uses TRBV6-5 with TRBJ2-7; D may be TRBD1 (6 bases). The CDR3 is 16 residues long. V gave up 0 bases and J gave up 5 bases, with 17 bases separating them. Germline CDR1 reads MNHEY; CDR2 reads SVGAGI.

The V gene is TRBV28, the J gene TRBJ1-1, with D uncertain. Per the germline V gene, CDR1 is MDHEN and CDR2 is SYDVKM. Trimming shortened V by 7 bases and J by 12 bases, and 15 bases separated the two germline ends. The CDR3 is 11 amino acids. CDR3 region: CASNSQFVTFF. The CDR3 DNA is TGTGCCAGCAATAGCCAGTTTGTAACTTTCTTT.

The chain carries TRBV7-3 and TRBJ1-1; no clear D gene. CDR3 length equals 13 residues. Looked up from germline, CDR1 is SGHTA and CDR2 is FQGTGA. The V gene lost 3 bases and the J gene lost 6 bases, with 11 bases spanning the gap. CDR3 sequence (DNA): TGTGCCAGCAGCTTCGGTGGGGTCCCTGAAGCTTTCTTT. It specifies CASSFGGVPEAFF.

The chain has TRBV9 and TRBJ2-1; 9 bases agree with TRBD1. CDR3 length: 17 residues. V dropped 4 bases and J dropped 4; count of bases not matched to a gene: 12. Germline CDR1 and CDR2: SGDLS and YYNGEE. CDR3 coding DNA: TGTGCCAGCAGCCCGAGACAGGGGGAGAGAGTTTACAATGAGCAGTTCTTC. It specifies CASSPRQGERVYNEQFF.

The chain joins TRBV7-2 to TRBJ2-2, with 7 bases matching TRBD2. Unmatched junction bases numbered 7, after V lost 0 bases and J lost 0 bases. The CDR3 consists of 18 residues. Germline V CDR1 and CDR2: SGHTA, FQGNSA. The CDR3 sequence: CASSLAGGPRTNTGELFF. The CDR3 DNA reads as TGTGCCAGCAGCTTAGCGGGAGGGCCCCGAACGAACACCGGGGAGCTGTTTTTT.

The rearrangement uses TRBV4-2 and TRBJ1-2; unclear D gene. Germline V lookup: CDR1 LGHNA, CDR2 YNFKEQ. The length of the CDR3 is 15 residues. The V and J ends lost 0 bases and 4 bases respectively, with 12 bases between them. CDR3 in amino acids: CASSQEQTLTYGYTF. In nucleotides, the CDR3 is TGTGCCAGCAGCCAAGAACAGACCCTTACCTATGGCTACACCTTC.

The CDR3 nucleotides are TGCAGCCGTGCCGGACAGGTTATGATCATTGAGCAGTTCTTC. Its protein product is CSRAGQVMIIEQFF. This rearrangement joins TRBV29-1 to TRBJ2-1; 7 bases fit TRBD1. In germline, CDR1 is SQVTM, CDR2 ANQGSEA. The CDR3 sequence is 14 residues long. Trimming at V came to 8 bases and at J to 9 bases, leaving 16 bases not matched to a gene.

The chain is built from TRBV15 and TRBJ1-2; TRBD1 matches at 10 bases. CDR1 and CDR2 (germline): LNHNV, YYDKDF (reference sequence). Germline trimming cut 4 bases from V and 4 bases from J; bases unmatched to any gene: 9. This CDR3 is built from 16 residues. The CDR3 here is CATSTPEDRGGYGYTF. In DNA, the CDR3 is TGTGCCACCAGCACCCCCGAGGACAGGGGGGGCTATGGCTACACCTTC.

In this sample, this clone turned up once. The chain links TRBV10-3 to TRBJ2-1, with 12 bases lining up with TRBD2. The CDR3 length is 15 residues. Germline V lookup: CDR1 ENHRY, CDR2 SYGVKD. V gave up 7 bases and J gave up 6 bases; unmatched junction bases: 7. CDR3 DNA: TGTGCCATCACCAAACTAGCGGGAGGAGGCAATGAGCAGTTCTTC. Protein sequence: CAITKLAGGGNEQFF.

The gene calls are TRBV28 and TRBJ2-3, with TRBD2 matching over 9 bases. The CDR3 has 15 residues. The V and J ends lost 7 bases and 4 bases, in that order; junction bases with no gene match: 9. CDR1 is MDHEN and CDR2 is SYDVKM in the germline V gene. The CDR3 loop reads CASTHSSGTPDTQYF. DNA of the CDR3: TGTGCCAGCACCCATTCTAGCGGGACTCCAGATACGCAGTATTTT.

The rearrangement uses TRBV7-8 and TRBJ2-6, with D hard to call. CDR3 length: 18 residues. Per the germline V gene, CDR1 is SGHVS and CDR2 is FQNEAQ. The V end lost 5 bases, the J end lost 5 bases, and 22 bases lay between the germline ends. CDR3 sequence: CASSESCYPQSRANVLTF. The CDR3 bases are TGTGCCAGCAGCGAGAGTTGTTACCCACAAAGTCGGGCCAACGTCCTGACTTTC.

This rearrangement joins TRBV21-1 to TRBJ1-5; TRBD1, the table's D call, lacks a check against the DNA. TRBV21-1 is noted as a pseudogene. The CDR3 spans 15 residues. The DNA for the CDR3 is TGTGCCAGCAGCACCATGACAGGACCAAATCAGCCCCAGCATTTT. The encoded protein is CASSTMTGPNQPQHF.

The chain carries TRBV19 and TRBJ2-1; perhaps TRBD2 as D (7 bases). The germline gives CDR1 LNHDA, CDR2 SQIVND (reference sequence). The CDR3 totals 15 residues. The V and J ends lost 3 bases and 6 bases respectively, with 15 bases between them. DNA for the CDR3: TGTGCCAGTAGTATTGGGGGGGCGCCCGGCAATGAGCAGTTCTTC. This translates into CASSIGGAPGNEQFF.

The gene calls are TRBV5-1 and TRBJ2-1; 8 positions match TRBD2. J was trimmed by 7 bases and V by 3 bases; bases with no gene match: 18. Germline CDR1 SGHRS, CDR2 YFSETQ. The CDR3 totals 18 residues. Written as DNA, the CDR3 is TGCGCCAGCAGCTCCGACCCAACTAGCGGCCCCCAAGGGAATGAGCAGTTCTTC. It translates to CASSSDPTSGPQGNEQFF.

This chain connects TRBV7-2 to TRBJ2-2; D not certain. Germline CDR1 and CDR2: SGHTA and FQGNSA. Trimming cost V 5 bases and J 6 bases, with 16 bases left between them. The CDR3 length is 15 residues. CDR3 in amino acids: CASSPRATAPGELFF. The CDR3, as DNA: TGTGCCAGCAGCCCCCGGGCTACGGCGCCCGGGGAGCTGTTTTTT.

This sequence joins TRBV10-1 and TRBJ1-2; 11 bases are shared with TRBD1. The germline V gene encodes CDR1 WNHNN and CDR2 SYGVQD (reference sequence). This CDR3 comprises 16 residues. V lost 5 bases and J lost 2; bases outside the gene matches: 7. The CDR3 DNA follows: TGCGCCAGCAGTCCCGGGACAGGGGGGAAAAACTATGGCTACACCTTC. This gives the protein CASSPGTGGKNYGYTF.

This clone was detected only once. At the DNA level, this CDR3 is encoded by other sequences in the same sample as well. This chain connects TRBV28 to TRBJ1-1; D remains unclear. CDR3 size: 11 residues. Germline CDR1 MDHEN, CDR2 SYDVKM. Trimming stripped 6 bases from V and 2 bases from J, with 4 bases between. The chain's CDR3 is CASSRNTEAFF. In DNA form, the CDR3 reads TGTGCCAGCAGCCGCAACACTGAAGCTTTCTTT.

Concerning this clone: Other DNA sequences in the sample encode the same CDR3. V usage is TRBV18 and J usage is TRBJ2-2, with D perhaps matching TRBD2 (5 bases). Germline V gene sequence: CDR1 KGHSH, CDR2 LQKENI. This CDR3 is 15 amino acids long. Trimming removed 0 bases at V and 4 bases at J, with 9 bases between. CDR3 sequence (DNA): TGTGCCAGCTCACCACCGGGGAGAGGCACCGGGGAGCTGTTTTTT. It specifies CASSPPGRGTGELFF.

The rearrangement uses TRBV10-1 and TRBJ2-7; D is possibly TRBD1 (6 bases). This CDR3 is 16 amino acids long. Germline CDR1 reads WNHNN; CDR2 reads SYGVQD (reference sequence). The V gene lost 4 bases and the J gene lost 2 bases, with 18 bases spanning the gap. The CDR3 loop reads CASSAGLGTSTYEQYF. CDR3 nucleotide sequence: TGCGCCAGCAGTGCGGGCTTAGGGACATCCACCTACGAGCAGTACTTC.

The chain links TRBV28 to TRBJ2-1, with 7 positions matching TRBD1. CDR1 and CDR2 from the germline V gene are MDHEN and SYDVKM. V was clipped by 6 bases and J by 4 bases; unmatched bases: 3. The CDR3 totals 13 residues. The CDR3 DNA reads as TGTGCCAGCAGCCAGGGACAGTACAATGAGCAGTTCTTC. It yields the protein CASSQGQYNEQFF.

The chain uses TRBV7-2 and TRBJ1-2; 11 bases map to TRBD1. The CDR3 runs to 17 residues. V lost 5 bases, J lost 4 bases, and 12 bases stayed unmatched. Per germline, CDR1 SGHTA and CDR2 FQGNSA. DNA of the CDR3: TGTGCCAGCAGCGGGCCGGGACAGGGGGTGGTACTCTATGGCTACACCTTC. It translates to CASSGPGQGVVLYGYTF.

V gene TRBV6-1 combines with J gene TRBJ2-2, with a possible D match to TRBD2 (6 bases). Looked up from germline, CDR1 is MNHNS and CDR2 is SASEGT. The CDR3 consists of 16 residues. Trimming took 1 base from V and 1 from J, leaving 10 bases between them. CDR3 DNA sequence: TGTGCCAGCAGTGAAGGGAGGGCCTGGAACACCGGGGAGCTGTTTTTT. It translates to CASSEGRAWNTGELFF.

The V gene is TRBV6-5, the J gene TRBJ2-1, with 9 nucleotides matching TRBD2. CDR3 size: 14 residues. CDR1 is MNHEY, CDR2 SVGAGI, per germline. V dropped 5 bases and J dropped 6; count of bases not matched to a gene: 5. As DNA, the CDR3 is TGTGCCAGCAGTCCCGGGACTAGCAGCAATGAGCAGTTCTTC. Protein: CASSPGTSSNEQFF.

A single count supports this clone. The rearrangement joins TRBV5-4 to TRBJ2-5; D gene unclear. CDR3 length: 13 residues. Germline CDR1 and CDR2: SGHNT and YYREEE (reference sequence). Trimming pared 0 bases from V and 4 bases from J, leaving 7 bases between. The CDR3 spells CASSLALGETQYF. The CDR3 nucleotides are TGTGCCAGCAGCTTGGCTCTTGGAGAGACCCAGTACTTC.

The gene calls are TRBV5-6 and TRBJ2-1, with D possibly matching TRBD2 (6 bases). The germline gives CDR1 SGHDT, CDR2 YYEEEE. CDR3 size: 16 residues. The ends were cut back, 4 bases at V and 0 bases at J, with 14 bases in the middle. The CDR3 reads CASSRRLVSSYNEQFF. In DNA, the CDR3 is TGTGCCAGCAGCCGGAGACTAGTGAGCTCCTACAATGAGCAGTTCTTC.

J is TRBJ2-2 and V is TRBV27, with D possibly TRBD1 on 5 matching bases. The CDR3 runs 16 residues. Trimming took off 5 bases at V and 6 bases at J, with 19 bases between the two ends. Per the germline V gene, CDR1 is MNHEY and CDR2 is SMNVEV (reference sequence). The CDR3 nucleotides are TGTGCCAGCAGTCCAAAGGCAGGGTTAAGCTCCGGGGAGCTGTTTTTT. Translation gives CASSPKAGLSSGELFF.